The clone carrying this T cell receptor beta chain was counted a few times. The target antigen is unknown. The sample belongs to a study of human T cells and chemical hapten exposure. Time point reported: patch test 1, 2 weeks after DPC sensitization. Treatment here: therapeutic diphenylcyclopropenone sensitization with weekly scalp DPC. V dropped 1 base and J dropped 1; count of bases not matched to a gene: 5. Germline CDR1 and CDR2: SQVTM and ANQGSEA. CDR3 size: 15 residues. Regarding the study as a whole: TCRs exceeding 1 in 1000 frequency stayed unchanged with DPC sensitization. Patch test score was positively correlated with the counts of PT1 expanded TCRs.

MiXCR, applied by TCRdb to the RACE reads, yields one record per CDR3 protein. The sample comprises some 170,000 distinct CDR3 sequences, around 20% of which are singletons, and over 6.5% rests with the top ten. The source material was whole blood, sampled in connection with sensitization to the hapten diphenylcyclopropenone (DPC). This rearrangement joins TRBV29-1 to TRBJ2-5; 8 nucleotides align to TRBD1. This receptor was taken from a woman between 50 and 59 years old with alopecia areata. Some clones in this sample may be carry-over from other donors' samples. CDR3 region: CSVEGGTGGQETQYF. The DNA for the CDR3 is TGCAGCGTTGAAGGTGGAACAGGGGGCCAAGAGACCCAGTACTTC.